In its sample, the clone carrying this TCR beta chain was seen many times. Time point described: after trial treatment. Specified treatment: LDRT plus nivolumab, ipilimumab, low-dose cyclophosphamide and aspirin (RACIN trial). As their treatment, donors received nivolumab, ipilimumab, aspirin, low-dose cyclophosphamide and low-dose radiotherapy. Eligibility required advanced solid tumors lacking tumor-infiltrating lymphocytes. The CDR3 runs to 14 residues. This record belongs to a study of low-dose radiotherapy and immunotherapy resistance in tumors. Study context: Cohort 1 was given 0.5 Gy fractions every 2 weeks, 6.5 Gy in total.

First-strand cDNA relied on TRAV- and TRBV-specific primers spanning alpha and beta chains. For amplifying TCRs, the PCR ran for around 20 cycles with Phusion, which was used together with a constant-region primer and the adapter on the V primers. TCRdb re-derived calls from the reads in MiXCR, one entry per CDR3 protein. The repertoire has some 100,000 distinct CDR3 sequences, roughly 19% of them found once; the top ten carry 9.5% to 15%. The source of this sequence is a female donor with ovarian cancer. The source material was PBMCs, sampled after low-dose radiotherapy plus immunotherapy. The chain recombines TRBV12-2 with TRBJ2-5. TRBV12-2 is labeled a pseudogene. In nucleotides, the CDR3 is TGTACAATCAACAAGGCGTCAGTTCGGGAGACCCAGTACTTC. Translation: CTINKASVRETQYF.